Listed below are T cell receptor beta chains from one sample, sequenced in a study of response to subunit inactivated influenza vaccine. A single record per CDR3 protein comes from TCRdb applying MiXCR to the RT-PCR reads. Of about 500,000 distinct CDR3 sequences in the sample, 13% were seen once. The sequencing used PBMCs from blood, collected roughly 6 weeks after vaccination. These receptors were collected from a man in his fifties or sixties who received an inactivated influenza vaccine. Each CDR3 is given with its conserved first and last residue. D genes are given only for firm matches. Clone size is not always given. Where it is, it says once, few, many or a class for expanded clones.

D gene	V gene	clone size	J gene	CDR3 DNA	CDR3 protein
NA	TRBV12-3/TRBV12-4	many	TRBJ2-5	TGTGCCAGCAGCTTCCGGGGCCAAGAGACCCAGTACTTC	CASSFRGQETQYF
TRBD2	TRBV6-2/TRBV6-3	few	TRBJ2-5	TGTGCCAGCAGACGGGCGGGAGAAGAGACCCAGTACTTC	CASRRAGEETQYF
NA	TRBV27	few	TRBJ2-5	TGTGCCAGCAGTTTTGCGGGGAAGGTAGAGACCCAGTACTTC	CASSFAGKVETQYF
NA	TRBV28	NA	TRBJ1-4	TGTGCCAGCAGGCCCAGTGATGAAAAACTGTTTTTT	CASRPSDEKLFF
TRBD1	TRBV20-1	NA	TRBJ2-6	TGCAGTGCTGTACAGGGGGCCGGGGCCAACGTCCTGACTTTC	CSAVQGAGANVLTF
NA	TRBV20-1	few	TRBJ2-2	TGCAGTGCCCCGTCCGAAACGGGAACCGGGGAGCTGTTTTTT	CSAPSETGTGELFF
NA	TRBV5-1	NA	TRBJ2-1	TGCGCCAGCAGCCATACGCGGGGTAGTAGGAATGAGCAGTTCTTC	CASSHTRGSRNEQFF
NA	TRBV15	few	TRBJ1-5	TGTGCCACCGGCAACAGAAAAAATCAGCCCCAGCATTTT	CATGNRKNQPQHF
NA	TRBV9	NA	TRBJ1-3	TGTGCCAGCAGCGTAGGAGCAGATGGAAACACCATATATTTT	CASSVGADGNTIYF
TRBD2	TRBV6-1	many	TRBJ2-2	TGTGCCAGCAATAGCGGGACTGCCACCGGGGAGCTGTTTTTT	CASNSGTATGELFF
NA	TRBV10-3	NA	TRBJ2-3	TGTGCCATCAGTGAGTCAATCGGCGGGACCCTCACAGATACGCAGTATTTT	CAISESIGGTLTDTQYF
NA	TRBV25-1	many	TRBJ2-5	TGTGCCAGCAGAGGGACAATCGGGACCCAGTACTTC	CASRGTIGTQYF
TRBD1	TRBV12-3/TRBV12-4	few	TRBJ1-2	TGTGCCAGCAGTTCAAGGGGACAGGGGGTCTCCACCTTC	CASSSRGQGVSTF
NA	TRBV4-1	NA	TRBJ2-5	TGCGCCAGCAGCCAAGATGTACCGCAAGAGACCCAGTACTTC	CASSQDVPQETQYF
TRBD2	TRBV5-1	NA	TRBJ2-7	TGCGCCAGCAGCTCGGAAGGACTAGCGGGGGAGCAGTACTTC	CASSSEGLAGEQYF
NA	TRBV7-2	NA	TRBJ2-5	TGTGCCAGCAGCCTCCCCTTAGGGGGAGGATCGGAGACCCAGTACTTC	CASSLPLGGGSETQYF
TRBD2	TRBV20-1	NA	TRBJ2-1	TGCAGTGCTGAAACTAGCGTATACAATGAGCAGTTCTTC	CSAETSVYNEQFF
NA	TRBV9	NA	TRBJ2-1	TGTGCCAGCAGCTATATTCCGGAGACTAGGTACAATGAGCAGTTCTTC	CASSYIPETRYNEQFF
TRBD2	TRBV12-3/TRBV12-4	few	TRBJ2-1	TGTGCCAGCAGTTTAGACGGGAGGGGTGAGCAGTTCTTC	CASSLDGRGEQFF